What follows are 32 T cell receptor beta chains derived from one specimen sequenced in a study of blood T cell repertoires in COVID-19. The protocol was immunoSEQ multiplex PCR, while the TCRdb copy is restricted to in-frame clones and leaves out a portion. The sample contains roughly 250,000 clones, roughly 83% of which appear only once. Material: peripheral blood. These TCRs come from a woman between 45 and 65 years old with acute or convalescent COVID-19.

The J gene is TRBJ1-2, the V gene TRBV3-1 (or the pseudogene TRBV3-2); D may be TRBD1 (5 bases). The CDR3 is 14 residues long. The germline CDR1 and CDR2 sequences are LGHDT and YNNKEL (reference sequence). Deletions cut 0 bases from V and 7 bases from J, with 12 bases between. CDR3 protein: CASSQDAGKGGYTF. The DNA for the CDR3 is TGTGCCAGCAGCCAAGACGCAGGGAAGGGTGGCTACACCTTC.

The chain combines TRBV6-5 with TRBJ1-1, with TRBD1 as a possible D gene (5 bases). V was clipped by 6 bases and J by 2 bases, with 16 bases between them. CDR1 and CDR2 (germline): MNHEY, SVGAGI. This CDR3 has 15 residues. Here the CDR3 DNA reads TGTGCCAGCAGCCTCAGGGAATTGGGCAACACTGAAGCTTTCTTT. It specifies CASSLRELGNTEAFF.

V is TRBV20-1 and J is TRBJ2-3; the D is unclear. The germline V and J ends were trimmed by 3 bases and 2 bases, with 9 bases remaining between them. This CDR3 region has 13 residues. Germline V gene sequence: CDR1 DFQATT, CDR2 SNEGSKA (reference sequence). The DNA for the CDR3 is TGCAGTGCTAGTTCCAGATCCACAGATACGCAGTATTTT. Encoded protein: CSASSRSTDTQYF.

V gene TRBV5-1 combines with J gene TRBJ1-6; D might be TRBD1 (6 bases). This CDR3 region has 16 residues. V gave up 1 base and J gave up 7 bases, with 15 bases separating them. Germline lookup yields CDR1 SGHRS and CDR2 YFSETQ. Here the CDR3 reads CASSLNSGQTNSPLHF. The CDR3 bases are TGCGCCAGCAGCTTGAACTCCGGACAGACAAATTCACCCCTCCACTTT.

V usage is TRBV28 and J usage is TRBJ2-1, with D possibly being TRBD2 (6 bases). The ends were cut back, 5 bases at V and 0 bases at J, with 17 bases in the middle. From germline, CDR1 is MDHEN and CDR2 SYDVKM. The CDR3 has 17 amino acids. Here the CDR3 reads CASSPYSIGSSYNEQFF. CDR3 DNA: TGTGCCAGCAGTCCCTATAGCATCGGGAGCTCCTACAATGAGCAGTTCTTC.

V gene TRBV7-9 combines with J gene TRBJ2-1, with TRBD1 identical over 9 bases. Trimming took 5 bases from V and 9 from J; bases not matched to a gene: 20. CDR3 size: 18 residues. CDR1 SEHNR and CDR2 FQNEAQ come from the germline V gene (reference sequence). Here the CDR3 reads CASSPKPLGRTGDGEQFF. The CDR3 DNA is TGTGCCAGCAGCCCGAAACCGTTGGGCCGGACAGGGGACGGTGAGCAGTTCTTC.

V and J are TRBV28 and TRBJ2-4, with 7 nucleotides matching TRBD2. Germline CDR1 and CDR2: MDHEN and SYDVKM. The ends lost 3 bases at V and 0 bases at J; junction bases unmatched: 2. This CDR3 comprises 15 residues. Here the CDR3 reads CASSFGGVAKNIQYF. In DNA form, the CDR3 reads TGTGCCAGCAGTTTTGGGGGGGTAGCCAAAAACATTCAGTACTTC.

CDR3 in amino acids: CASSLPPKIRVSGYTF. The CDR3 nucleotides read TGTGCCAGCAGTTTGCCGCCGAAGATCAGGGTTTCTGGCTACACCTTC. The genes are TRBV28 and TRBJ1-2; a weak D match, TRBD1 (5 bases). This CDR3 comprises 16 residues. CDR1 and CDR2 from the germline V gene are MDHEN and SYDVKM. The V end was cut by 3 bases, the J end by 7 bases, with 21 bases between.

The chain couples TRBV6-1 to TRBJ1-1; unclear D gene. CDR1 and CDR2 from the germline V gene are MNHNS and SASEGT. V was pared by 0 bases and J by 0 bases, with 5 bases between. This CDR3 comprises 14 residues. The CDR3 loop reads CASSEASLNTEAFF. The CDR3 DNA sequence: TGTGCCAGCAGTGAAGCGTCTTTGAACACTGAAGCTTTCTTT.

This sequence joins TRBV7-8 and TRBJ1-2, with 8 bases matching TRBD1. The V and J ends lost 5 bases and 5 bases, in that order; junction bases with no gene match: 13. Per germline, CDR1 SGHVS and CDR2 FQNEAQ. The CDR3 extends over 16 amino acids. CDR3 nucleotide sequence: TGTGCCAGCAGCCCCATGGGAGACAGGGGATGGTATGGCTACACCTTC. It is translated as CASSPMGDRGWYGYTF.

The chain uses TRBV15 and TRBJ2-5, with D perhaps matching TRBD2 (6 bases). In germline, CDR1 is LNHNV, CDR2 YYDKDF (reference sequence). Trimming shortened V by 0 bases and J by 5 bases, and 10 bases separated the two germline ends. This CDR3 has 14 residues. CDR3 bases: TGTGCCACCAGCAGAGAGCCAGGGAGGGAGACCCAGTACTTC. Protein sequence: CATSREPGRETQYF.

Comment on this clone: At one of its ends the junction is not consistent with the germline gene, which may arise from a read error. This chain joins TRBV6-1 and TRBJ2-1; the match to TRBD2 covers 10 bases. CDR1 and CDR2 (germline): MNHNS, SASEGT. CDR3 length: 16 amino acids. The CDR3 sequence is CASSEARSGGAGEQLF. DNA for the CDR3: TGTGCCAGCAGTGAAGCGCGGAGCGGGGGGGCGGGCGAGCAGCTCTTC.

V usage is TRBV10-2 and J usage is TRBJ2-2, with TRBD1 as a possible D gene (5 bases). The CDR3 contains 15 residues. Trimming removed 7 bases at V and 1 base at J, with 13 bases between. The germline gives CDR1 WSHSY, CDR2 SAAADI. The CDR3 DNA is TGCGCCAGCAAAGTGGGGCAGTTGAACACCGGGGAGCTGTTTTTT. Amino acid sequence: CASKVGQLNTGELFF.

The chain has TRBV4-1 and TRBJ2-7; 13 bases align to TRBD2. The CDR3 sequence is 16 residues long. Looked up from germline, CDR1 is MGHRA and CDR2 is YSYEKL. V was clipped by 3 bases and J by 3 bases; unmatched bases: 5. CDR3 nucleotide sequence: TGCGCCAGCAGCCAGTGGACTAGCGGGAGTTTCTACGAGCAGTACTTC. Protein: CASSQWTSGSFYEQYF.

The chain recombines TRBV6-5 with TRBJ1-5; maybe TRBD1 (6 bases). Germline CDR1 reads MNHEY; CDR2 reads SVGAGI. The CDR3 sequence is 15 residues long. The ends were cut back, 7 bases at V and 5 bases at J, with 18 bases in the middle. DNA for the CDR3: TGTGCCAGCAACAAGGGCGGGGGGCTTGATCAGCCCCAGCATTTT. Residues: CASNKGGGLDQPQHF.

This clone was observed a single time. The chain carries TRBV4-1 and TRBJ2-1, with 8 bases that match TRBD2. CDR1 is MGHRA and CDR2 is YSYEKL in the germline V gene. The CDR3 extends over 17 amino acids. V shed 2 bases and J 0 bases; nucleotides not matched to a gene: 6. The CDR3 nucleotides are TGCGCCAGCAGCCAAAAGACTAGCGAGAGCTCCTACAATGAGCAGTTCTTC. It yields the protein CASSQKTSESSYNEQFF.

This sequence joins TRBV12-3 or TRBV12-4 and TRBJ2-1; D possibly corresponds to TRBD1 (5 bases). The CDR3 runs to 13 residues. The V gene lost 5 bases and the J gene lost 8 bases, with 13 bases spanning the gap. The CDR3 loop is CASSDDSFYEQFF. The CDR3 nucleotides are TGTGCCAGCAGTGATGACAGTTTTTATGAGCAGTTCTTC.

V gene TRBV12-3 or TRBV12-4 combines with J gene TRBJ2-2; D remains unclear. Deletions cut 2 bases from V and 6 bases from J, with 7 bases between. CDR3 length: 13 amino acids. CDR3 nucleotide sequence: TGTGCCAGCAGTTTACTAATTGCCGGGGAGCTGTTTTTT. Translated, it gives CASSLLIAGELFF.

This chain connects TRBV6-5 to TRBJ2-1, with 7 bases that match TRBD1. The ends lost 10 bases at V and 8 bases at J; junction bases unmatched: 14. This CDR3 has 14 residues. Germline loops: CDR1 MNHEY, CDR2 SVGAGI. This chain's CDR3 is CATVDRVGEDEQFF. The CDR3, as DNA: TGTGCCACCGTAGACAGGGTAGGAGAGGATGAGCAGTTCTTC.

DNA for the CDR3: TGTGCCAGCAGTACACAGGGACTAAACAATTCACCCCTCCACTTT. Translated, it gives CASSTQGLNNSPLHF. The V and J genes are TRBV2 and TRBJ1-6; TRBD1 might be the D (6 bases). The V and J ends lost 5 bases and 7 bases respectively, with 15 bases between them. CDR3 length: 15 residues. The V gene's germline CDR1 is SNHLY and CDR2 FYNNEI.

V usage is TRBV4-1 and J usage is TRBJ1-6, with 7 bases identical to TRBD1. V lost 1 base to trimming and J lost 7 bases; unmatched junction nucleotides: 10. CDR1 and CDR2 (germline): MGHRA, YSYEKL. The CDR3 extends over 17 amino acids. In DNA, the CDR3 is TGCGCCAGCAGCCAAGCTCAGACAGGGTTCCGGAATTCACCCCTCCACTTT. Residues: CASSQAQTGFRNSPLHF.

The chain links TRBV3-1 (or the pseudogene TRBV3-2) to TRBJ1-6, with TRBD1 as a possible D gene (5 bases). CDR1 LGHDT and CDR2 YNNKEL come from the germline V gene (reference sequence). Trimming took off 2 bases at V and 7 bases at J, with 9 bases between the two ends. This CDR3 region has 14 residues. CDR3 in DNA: TGTGCCAGCAGCCAACAGGGTCCGAATTCACCCCTCCACTTT. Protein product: CASSQQGPNSPLHF.

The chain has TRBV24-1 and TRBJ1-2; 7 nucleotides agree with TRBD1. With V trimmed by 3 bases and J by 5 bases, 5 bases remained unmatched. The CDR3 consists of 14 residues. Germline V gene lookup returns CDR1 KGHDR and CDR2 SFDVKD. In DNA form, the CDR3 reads TGTGCCACCAGTGATCACGACAGGGTTTATGGCTACACCTTC. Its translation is CATSDHDRVYGYTF.

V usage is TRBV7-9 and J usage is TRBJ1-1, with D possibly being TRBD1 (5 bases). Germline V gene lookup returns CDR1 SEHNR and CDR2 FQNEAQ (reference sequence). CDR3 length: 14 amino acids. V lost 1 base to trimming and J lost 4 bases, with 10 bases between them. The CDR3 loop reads CASSLDVRGTEAFF. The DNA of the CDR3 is TGTGCCAGCAGCTTAGACGTTAGGGGCACTGAAGCTTTCTTT.

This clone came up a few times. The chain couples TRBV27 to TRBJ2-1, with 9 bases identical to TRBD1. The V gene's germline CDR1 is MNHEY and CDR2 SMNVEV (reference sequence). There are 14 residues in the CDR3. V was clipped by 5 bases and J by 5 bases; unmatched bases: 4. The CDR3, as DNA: TGTGCCAGCAGTGACAGGGGGGCGAACAATGAGCAGTTCTTC. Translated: CASSDRGANNEQFF.

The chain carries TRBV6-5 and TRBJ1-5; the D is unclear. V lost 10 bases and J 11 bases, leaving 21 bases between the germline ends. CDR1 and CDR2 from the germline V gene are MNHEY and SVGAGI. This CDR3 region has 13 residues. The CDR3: CATTEDGLKAQHF. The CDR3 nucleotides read TGTGCCACCACGGAGGACGGACTTAAAGCCCAGCATTTT.

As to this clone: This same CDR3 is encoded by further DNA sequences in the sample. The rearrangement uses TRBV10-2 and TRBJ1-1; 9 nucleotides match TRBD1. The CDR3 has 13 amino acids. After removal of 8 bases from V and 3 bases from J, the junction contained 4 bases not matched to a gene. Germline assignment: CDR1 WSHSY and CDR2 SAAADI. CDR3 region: CASHRGPDTEAFF. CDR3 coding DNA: TGCGCCAGCCACAGGGGGCCCGACACTGAAGCTTTCTTT.

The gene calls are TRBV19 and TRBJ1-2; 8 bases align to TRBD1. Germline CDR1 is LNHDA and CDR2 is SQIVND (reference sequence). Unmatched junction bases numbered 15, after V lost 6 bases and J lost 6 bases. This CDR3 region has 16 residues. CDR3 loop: CASSQSSGGWSNGYTF. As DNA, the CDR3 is TGTGCCAGTAGCCAGTCCTCAGGGGGCTGGAGTAATGGCTACACCTTC.

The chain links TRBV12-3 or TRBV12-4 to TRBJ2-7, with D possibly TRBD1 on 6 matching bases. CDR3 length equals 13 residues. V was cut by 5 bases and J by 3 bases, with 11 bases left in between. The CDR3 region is CASSGQPHYEQYF. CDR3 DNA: TGTGCCAGCAGTGGACAGCCCCACTACGAGCAGTACTTC.

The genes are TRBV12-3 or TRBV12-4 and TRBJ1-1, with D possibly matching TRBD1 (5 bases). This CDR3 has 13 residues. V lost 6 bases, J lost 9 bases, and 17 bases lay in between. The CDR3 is CASSLGQGLKAFF. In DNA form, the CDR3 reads TGTGCCAGCAGCCTGGGTCAGGGACTTAAAGCTTTCTTT.

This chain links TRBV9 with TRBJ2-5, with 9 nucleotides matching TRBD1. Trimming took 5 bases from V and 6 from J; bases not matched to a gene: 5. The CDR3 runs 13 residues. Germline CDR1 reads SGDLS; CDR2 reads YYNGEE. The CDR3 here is CASSGTGKKTQYF. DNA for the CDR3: TGTGCCAGCAGTGGGACAGGGAAAAAGACCCAGTACTTC. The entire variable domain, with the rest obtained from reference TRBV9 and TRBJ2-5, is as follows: DSGVTQTPKHLITATGQRVTLRCSPRSGDLSVYWYQQSLDQGLQFLIQYYNGEERAKGNILERFSAQQFPDLHSELNLSSLELGDSALYFCASSGTGKKTQYFGPGTRLLVL.

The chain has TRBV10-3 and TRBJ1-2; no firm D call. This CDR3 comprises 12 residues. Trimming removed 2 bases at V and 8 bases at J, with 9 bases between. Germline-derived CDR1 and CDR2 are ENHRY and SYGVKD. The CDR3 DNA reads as TGTGCCATCAGTGAGAACATTGAAGGCTACACCTTC. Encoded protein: CAISENIEGYTF.